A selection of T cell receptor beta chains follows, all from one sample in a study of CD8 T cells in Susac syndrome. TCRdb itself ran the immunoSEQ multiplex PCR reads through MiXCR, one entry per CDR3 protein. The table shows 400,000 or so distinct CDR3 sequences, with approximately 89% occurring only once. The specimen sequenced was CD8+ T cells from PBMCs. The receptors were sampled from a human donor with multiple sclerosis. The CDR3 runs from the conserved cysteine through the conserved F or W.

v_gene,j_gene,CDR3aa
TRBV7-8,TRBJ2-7,CASSSIQGPSPYEQYF
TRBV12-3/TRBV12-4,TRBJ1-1,CASSPNFNTEAFF
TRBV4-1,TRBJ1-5,CASSQEQGIQPQHF
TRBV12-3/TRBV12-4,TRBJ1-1,CASSLAPNTEVFF
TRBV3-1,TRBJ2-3,CASSQFLLAERPSTDTQYF
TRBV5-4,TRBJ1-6,CASSAGGFSPLHF
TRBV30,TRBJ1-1,CAWSISSEAFF
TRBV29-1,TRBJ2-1,CSVEGSGYNEQFF
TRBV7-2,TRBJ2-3,CASSRGISTDTQYF
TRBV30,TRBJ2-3,CAWAPGHSTTTDTQYF
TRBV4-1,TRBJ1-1,CASSLEDRGYTEAFF
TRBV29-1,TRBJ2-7,CSGTKPGQGHLEQYF
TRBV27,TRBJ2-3,CASSPQGWSDTQYF
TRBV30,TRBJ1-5,CAWSNWGGQPQHF
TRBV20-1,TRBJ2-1,CSARTSGNEQFF
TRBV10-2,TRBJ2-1,CASESLNLQFF
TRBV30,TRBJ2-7,CVIGMDYEQYF
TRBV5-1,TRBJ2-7,CASSWDGAYEQYF
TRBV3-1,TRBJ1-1,CASRDEGGGGTEAFF
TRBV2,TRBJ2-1,CASSEGLNEQFF
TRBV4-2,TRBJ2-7,CASSQGSGGSVPYEQYF
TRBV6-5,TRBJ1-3,CASSPGQLSGNTIYF
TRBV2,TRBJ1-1,CASSDGQMNTEAFF
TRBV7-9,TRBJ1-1,CASSSGTSTEAFF
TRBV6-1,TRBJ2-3,CASSEGGGGGTETTDTQYF
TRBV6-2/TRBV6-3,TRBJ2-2,CASSPSSGLYTGELFF
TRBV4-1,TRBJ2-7,CASSLLAGDSEQYF
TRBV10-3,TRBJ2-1,CAISGLAGLNEQFF
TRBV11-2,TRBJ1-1,CASSPLIGSTEAFF
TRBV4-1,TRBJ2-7,CASSQSREGYEQYF
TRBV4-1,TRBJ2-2,CASSQDGQGALPGELFF
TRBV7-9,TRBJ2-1,CASSLTRSKGPGVEQFF
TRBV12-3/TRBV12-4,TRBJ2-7,CASSLGLTTYEQYF
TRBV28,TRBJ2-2,CASQARANTGELFF
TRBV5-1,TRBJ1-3,CASSPGMGDPPGNTIYF
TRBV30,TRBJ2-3,CAWSVRGADTQYF
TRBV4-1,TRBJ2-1,CASSQDEILSENEQFF
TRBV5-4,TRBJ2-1,CASSWGPSEYNEQFF
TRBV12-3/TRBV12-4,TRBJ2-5,CASSFGAGGRETQYF
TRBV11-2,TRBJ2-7,CASSPTGGYEQYF
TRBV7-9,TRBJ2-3,CASSPPFGSITDTQYF
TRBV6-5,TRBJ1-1,CASSYSLGQGADSTEAFF
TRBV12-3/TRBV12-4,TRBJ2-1,CASSLRQGRYNEQFF
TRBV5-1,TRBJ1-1,CASSLVGGVPNTEAFF
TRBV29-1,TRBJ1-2,CSVEGGVSGGYTF
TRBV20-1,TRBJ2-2,CSASRTERGELFF
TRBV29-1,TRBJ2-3,CSVETGEHTDTQYF